Listed below are T cell receptor beta chains from one sample, sequenced in a study of T cells in localized non-small cell lung cancer. Assay used: immunoSEQ multiplex PCR; TCRdb lists only in-frame clones, some missing. The table lists 25,000 to 35,000 clones, 94% of them singletons. The source material was peripheral blood, sampled before any cancer treatment. These receptors originate from a woman aged 35-75 years with stage I lung adenocarcinoma. CDR3s include the opening cysteine and the closing phenylalanine or tryptophan. The D gene is left open where the match is weak. Only some rows state a clone size, as once, few, many or a class for expanded clones.

clone_size: .
j_call: TRBJ1-6
v_call: TRBV6-1
d_call: .
cdr3_nt: TGTGCCAGCAGTGGGGGACTGAATTCACCCCTCCACTTT
cdr3_aa: CASSGGLNSPLHF

clone_size: .
j_call: TRBJ2-7
v_call: TRBV27
d_call: TRBD2
cdr3_nt: TGTGCCAGCAGTTTAGGCGGGGGGTTCTCCTACGAGCAGTACTTC
cdr3_aa: CASSLGGGFSYEQYF

clone_size: .
j_call: TRBJ2-1
v_call: TRBV5-1
d_call: TRBD1
cdr3_nt: TGCGCCAGCAGCCCAGTACAGGGGCCCTACAATGAGCAGTTCTTC
cdr3_aa: CASSPVQGPYNEQFF

clone_size: .
j_call: TRBJ2-3
v_call: TRBV6-6
d_call: TRBD2
cdr3_nt: TGTGCCAGCAGTACCCGACTAGCGGCTAGCACAGATACGCAGTATTTT
cdr3_aa: CASSTRLAASTDTQYF

clone_size: .
j_call: TRBJ2-7
v_call: TRBV6-5
d_call: .
cdr3_nt: TGTGCCAGCAGTTCCCGGACGCAGCAGTACTTC
cdr3_aa: CASSSRTQQYF

clone_size: .
j_call: TRBJ1-1
v_call: TRBV5-1
d_call: .
cdr3_nt: TGCGCCAGCAGCCGGTCGCCGCGGGTCACGAGGAACACTGAAGCTTTCTTT
cdr3_aa: CASSRSPRVTRNTEAFF

clone_size: few
j_call: TRBJ2-2
v_call: TRBV27
d_call: TRBD1
cdr3_nt: TGTGCCAGCAGTCCCACAGGGGGCCGTAACACCGGGGAGCTGTTTTTT
cdr3_aa: CASSPTGGRNTGELFF

clone_size: .
j_call: TRBJ1-1
v_call: TRBV7-2
d_call: .
cdr3_nt: TGTGCCAGCAGCTTAGGCGCAGGGCTCATGAACACTGAAGCTTTCTTT
cdr3_aa: CASSLGAGLMNTEAFF

clone_size: .
j_call: TRBJ1-2
v_call: TRBV4-2
d_call: .
cdr3_nt: TGTGCCAGCAGCCCCAATGGGATTGAAATCTATGGCTACACCTTC
cdr3_aa: CASSPNGIEIYGYTF

clone_size: .
j_call: TRBJ2-7
v_call: TRBV5-5
d_call: TRBD1
cdr3_nt: TGTGCCAGCACCAGGACAGGGCCGTACGAGCAGTACTTC
cdr3_aa: CASTRTGPYEQYF

clone_size: .
j_call: TRBJ2-3
v_call: TRBV5-1
d_call: TRBD2
cdr3_nt: TGCGCCAGCAGCGACGCGAGCGGGGCAGATACGCAGTATTTT
cdr3_aa: CASSDASGADTQYF

clone_size: .
j_call: TRBJ1-4
v_call: TRBV12-5
d_call: .
cdr3_nt: TGTGCTAGTGGTTTAAACAATAGGGAAAAACTGTTTTTT
cdr3_aa: CASGLNNREKLFF

clone_size: .
j_call: TRBJ1-4
v_call: TRBV7-2
d_call: .
cdr3_nt: TGTGCCAGCAGCCGTGACATAGGGGATGAAAAACTGTTTTTT
cdr3_aa: CASSRDIGDEKLFF

clone_size: .
j_call: TRBJ2-2
v_call: TRBV5-5
d_call: .
cdr3_nt: TGTGCCAGCAGCTGGGTGACCCCCGGGGAGCTGTTTTTT
cdr3_aa: CASSWVTPGELFF